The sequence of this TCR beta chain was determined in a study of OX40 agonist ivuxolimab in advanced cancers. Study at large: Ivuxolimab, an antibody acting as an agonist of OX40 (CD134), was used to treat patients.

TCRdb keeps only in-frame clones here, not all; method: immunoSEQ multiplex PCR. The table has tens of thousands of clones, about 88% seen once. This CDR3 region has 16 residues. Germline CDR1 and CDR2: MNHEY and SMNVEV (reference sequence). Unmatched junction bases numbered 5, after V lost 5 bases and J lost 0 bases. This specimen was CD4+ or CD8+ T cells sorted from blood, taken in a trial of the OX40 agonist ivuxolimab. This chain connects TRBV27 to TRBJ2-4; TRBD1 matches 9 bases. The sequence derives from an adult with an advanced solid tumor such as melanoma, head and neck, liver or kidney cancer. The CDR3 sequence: CASSGRDRVAKNIQYF. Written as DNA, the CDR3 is TGTGCCAGCAGTGGGCGGGACAGGGTAGCCAAAAACATTCAGTACTTC.